This TCR delta chain was retrieved from a study of gamma-delta T cells after stem cell transplantation. The length of the CDR3 is 18 residues. Unmatched junction bases numbered 14, after V lost 3 bases and J lost 0 bases. Germline CDR1 is GEAIGNYY and CDR2 is EKD. This clone was seen only a few times. TCRdb re-identified clones in the RT-PCR reads via CATT. This table has roughly 1,100 delta-chain clones, around 3.2% appearing once. This TCR was sampled from a human donor. It is not recorded whose cells these are; they may come from a transplant donor. This sequence joins TRDV2 and TRDJ1; 8 nucleotides line up with TRDD3. Sequenced sample: gamma-delta T cells. The CDR3 loop is CACDPVVGDSLYTDKLIF. CDR3 bases: TGTGCCTGTGACCCCGTGGTGGGGGATTCCCTGTACACCGATAAACTCATCTTT.